This TCR beta chain was sequenced during a study of T-cell reconstitution after alpha-beta-depleted transplantation in children. There are many counts of this clonotype. Unique molecular identifiers were used in preparing the TCRbeta library. TCRdb redid the calling of the PCR reads with MiXCR, one entry per CDR3 protein. The data contain over 400,000 distinct CDR3 sequences, about an eighth of them singletons. Germline V gene data show CDR1 as SGHVS and CDR2 as FNYEAQ. The CDR3 is 14 amino acids. Trimming cost V 5 bases and J 0 bases; bases outside gene matches: 3. Material: PBMCs from the stem cell graft donor, obtained from the stem cell graft. This rearrangement joins TRBV7-6 to TRBJ1-1; TRBD1 matches at 7 bases. This sequence was found in a human donor who donated a stem cell graft to a child with combined immunodeficiency. CDR3 nucleotide sequence: TGTGCCAGCAGCAGGGGGCCAATGAACACTGAAGCTTTCTTT. Translation gives CASSRGPMNTEAFF.